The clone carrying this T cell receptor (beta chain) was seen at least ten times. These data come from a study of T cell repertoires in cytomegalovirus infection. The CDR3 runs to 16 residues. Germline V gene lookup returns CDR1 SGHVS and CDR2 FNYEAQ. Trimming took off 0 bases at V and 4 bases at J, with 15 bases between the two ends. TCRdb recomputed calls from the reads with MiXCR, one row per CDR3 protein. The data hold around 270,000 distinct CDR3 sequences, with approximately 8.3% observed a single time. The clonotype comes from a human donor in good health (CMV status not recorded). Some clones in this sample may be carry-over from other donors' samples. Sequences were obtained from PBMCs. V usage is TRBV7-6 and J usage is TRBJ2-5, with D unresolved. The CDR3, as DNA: TGTGCCAGCAGCTTAGCGGGTTGGGGTGGTCGAGAGACCCAGTACTTC. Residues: CASSLAGWGGRETQYF.